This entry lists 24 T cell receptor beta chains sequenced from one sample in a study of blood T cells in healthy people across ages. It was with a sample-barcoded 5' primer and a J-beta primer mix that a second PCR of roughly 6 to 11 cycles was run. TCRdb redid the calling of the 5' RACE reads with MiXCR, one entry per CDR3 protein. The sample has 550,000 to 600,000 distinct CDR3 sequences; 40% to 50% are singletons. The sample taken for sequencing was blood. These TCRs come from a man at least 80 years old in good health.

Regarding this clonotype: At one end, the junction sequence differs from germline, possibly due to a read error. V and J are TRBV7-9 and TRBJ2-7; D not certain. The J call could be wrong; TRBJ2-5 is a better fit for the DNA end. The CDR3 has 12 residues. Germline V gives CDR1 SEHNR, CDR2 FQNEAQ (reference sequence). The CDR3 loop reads CSSSDVIGTQYF. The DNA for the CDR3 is TGTTCCAGCAGCGACGTCATAGGGACCCAGTACTTC.

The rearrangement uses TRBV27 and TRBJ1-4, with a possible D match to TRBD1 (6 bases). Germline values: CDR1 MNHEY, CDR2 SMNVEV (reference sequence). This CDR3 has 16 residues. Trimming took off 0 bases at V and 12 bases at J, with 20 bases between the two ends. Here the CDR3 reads CASSLSGPRSGEELFF. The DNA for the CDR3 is TGTGCCAGCAGTTTATCTGGGCCTCGGTCAGGGGAGGAACTGTTTTTT.

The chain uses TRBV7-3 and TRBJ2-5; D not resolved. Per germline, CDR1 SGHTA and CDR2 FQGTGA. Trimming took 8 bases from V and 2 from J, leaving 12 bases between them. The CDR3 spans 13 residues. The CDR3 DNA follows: TGTGCCAGCTCGGTCCAGCCACAAGAGACCCAGTACTTC. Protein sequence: CASSVQPQETQYF.

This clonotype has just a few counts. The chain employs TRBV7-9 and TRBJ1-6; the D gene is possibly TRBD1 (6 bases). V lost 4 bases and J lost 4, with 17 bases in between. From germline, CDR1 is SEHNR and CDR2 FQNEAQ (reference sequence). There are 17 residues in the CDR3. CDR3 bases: TGTGCCAGCAGCTCATTTTCCGGACAGCTGTATAATTCACCCCTCCACTTT. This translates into CASSSFSGQLYNSPLHF.

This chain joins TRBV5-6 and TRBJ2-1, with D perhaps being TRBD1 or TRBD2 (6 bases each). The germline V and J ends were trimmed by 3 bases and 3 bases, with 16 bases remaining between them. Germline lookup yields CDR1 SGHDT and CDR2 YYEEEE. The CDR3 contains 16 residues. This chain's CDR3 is CASSYTGGRVYNEQFF. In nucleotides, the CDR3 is TGTGCCAGCAGCTACACCGGGGGCAGGGTCTACAATGAGCAGTTCTTC.

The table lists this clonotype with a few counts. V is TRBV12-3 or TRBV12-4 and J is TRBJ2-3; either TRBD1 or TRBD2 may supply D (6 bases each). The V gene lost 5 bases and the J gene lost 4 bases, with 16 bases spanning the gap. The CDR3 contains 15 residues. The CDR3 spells CASSRTEGGPDTQYF. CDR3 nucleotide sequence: TGTGCCAGCAGTCGAACCGAGGGGGGTCCAGATACGCAGTATTTT.

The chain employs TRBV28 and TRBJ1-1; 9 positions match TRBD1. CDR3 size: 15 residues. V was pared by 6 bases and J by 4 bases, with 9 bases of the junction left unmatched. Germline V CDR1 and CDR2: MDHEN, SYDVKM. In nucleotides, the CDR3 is TGTGCCAGCAGACCCCGGGACAGGGTACGCACTGAAGCTTTCTTT. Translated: CASRPRDRVRTEAFF.

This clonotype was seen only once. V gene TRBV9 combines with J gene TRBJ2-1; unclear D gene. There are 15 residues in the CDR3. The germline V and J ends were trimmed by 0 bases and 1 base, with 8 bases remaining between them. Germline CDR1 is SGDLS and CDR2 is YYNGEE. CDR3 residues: CASSVDFRSYNEQFF. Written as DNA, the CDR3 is TGTGCCAGCAGCGTAGACTTCAGATCCTACAATGAGCAGTTCTTC.

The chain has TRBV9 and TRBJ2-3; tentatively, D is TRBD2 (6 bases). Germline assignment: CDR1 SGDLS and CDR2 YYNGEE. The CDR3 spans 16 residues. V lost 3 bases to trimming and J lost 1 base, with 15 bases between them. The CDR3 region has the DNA TGTGCCAGCAGCGCAACACCGGGACTGGGCACAGATACGCAGTATTTT. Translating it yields CASSATPGLGTDTQYF.

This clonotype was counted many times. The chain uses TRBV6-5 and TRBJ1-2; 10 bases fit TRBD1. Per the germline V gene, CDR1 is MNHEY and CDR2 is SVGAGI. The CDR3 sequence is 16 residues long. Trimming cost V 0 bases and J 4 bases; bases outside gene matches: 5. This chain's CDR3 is CASSYSGTGAFYGYTF. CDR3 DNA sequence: TGTGCCAGCAGTTACTCCGGGACAGGGGCATTCTATGGCTACACCTTC.

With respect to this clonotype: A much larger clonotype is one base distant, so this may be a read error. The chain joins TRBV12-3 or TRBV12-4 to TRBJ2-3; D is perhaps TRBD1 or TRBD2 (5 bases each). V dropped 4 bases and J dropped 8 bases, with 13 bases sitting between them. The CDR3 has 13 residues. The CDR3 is CASSWGQRGTQYF. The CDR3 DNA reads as TGTGCCAGCAGTTGGGGCCAACGGGGTACGCAGTATTTT.

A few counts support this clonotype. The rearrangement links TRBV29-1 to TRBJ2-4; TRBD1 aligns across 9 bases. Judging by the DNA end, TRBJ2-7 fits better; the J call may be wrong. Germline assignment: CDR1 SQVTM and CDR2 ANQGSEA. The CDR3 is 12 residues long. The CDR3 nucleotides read TGCAGCGTCATGGGACAGGGCTACGAGCAGTACTTC. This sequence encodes CSVMGQGYEQYF.

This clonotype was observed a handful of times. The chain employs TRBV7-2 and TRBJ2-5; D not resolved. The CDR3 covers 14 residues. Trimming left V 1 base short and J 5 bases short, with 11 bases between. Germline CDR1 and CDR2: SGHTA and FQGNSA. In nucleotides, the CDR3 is TGTGCCAGCAGCTTAGGGGGTCTCTTTGAGACCCAGTACTTC. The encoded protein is CASSLGGLFETQYF. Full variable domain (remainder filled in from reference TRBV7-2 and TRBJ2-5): GAGVSQSPSNKVTEKGKDVELRCDPISGHTALYWYRQSLGQGLEFLIYFQGNSAPDKSGLPSDRFSAERTGGSVSTLTIQRTQQEDSAVYLCASSLGGLFETQYFGPGTRLLVL.

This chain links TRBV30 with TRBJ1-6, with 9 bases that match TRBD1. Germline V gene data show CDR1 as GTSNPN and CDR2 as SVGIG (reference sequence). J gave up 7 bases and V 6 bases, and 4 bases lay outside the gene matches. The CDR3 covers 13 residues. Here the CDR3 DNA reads TGTGCCTGTCCGGGACAGGGCAATTCACCCCTCCACTTT. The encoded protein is CACPGQGNSPLHF.

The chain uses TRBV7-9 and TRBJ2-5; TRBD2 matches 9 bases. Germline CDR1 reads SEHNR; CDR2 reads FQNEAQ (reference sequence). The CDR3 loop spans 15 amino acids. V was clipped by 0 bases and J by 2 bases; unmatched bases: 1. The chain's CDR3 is CASSLALAGQETQYF. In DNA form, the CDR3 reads TGTGCCAGCAGCTTAGCTCTAGCGGGGCAAGAGACCCAGTACTTC.

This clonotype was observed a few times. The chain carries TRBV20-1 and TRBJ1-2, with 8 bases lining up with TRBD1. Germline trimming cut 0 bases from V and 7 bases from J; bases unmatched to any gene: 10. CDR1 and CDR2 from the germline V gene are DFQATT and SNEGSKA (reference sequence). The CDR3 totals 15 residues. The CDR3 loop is CSARDWTGISPGYTF. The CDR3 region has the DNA TGCAGTGCTAGAGATTGGACAGGGATCAGCCCTGGCTACACCTTC.

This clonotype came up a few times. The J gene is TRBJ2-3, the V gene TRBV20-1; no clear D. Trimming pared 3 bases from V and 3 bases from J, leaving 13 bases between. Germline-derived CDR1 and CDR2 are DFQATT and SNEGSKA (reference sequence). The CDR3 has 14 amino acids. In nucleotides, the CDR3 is TGCAGTGCTAGCCTAGTCCCTTCGACAGATACGCAGTATTTT. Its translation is CSASLVPSTDTQYF.

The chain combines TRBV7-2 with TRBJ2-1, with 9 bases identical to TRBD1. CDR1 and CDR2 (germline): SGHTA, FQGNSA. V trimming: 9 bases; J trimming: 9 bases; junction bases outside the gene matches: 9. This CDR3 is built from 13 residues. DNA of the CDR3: TGTGCCAGTAGTGCGGGACAGGGAACTGAGCAGTTCTTC. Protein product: CASSAGQGTEQFF.

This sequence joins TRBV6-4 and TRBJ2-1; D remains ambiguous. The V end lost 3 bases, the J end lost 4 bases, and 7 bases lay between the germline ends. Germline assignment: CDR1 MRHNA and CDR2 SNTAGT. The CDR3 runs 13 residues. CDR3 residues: CASSELPYNEQFF. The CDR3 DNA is TGTGCCAGCAGTGAACTACCGTACAATGAGCAGTTCTTC.

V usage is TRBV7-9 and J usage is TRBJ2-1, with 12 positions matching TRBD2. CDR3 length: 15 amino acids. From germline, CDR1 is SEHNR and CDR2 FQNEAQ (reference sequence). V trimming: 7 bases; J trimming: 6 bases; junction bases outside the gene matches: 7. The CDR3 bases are TGTGCCAGCACCCTCGGGACTAGCGGGCTCAATGAGCAGTTCTTC. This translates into CASTLGTSGLNEQFF.

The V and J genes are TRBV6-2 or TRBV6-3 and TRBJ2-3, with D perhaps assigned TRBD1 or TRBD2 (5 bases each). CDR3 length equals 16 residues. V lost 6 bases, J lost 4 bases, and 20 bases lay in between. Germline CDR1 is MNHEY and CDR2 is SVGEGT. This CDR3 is CASSHQGPYGADTQYF. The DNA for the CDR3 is TGTGCCAGCAGCCACCAGGGACCGTACGGCGCAGATACGCAGTATTTT.

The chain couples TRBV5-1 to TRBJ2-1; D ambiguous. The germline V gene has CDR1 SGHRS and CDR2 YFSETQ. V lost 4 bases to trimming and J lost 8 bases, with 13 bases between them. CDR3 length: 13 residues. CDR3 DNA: TGCGCCAGCAGCGCCCGAGGAGTGGATGAGCAGTTCTTC. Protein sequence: CASSARGVDEQFF.

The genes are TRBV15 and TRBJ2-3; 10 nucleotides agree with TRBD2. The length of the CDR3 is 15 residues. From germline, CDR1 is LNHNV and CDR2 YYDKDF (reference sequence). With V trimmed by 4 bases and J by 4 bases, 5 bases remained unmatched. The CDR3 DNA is TGTGCCACCAGCAAGTTAGCGGGGGGTCCAGATACGCAGTATTTT. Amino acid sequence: CATSKLAGGPDTQYF. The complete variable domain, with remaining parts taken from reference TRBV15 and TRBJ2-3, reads DAMVIQNPRYQVTQFGKPVTLSCSQTLNHNVMYWYQQKSSQAPKLLFHYYDKDFNNEADTPDNFQSRRPNTSFCFLDIRSPGLGDTAMYLCATSKLAGGPDTQYFGPGTRLTVL.

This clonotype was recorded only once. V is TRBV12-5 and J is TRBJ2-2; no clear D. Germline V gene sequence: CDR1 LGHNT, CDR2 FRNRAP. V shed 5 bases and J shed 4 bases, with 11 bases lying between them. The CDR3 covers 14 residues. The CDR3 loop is CASGVTGPTGELFF. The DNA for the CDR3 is TGTGCTAGTGGTGTGACCGGACCCACCGGGGAGCTGTTTTTT.